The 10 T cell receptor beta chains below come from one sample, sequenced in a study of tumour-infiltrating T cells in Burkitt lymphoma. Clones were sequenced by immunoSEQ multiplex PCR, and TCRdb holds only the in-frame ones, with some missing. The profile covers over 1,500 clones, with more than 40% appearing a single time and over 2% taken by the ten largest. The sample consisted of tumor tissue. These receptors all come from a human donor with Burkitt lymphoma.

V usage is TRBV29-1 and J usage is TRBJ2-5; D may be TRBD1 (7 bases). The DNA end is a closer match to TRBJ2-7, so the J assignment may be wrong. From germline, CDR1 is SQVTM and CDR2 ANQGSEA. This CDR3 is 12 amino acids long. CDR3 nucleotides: TGCAGCGTTGCAGGGGGGCAGTACGAGCAGTACTTC. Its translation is CSVAGGQYEQYF.

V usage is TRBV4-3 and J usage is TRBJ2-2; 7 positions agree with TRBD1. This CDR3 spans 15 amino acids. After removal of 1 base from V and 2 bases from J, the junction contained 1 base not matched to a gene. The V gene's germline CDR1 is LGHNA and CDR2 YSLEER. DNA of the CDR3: TGCGCCAGCAGCCAAGGGGACAGTAACACCGGGGAGCTGTTTTTT. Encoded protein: CASSQGDSNTGELFF.

The CDR3 coding sequence is TGTGCCAGCAGCTTAGCAGGGGCGAGCTCCTACGAGCAGTACTTC. Translated, it gives CASSLAGASSYEQYF. This chain joins TRBV7-9 and TRBJ2-7; tentatively, D is TRBD1 (5 bases). V dropped 0 bases and J dropped 0 bases, with 9 bases sitting between them. CDR1 is SEHNR, CDR2 FQNEAQ, per germline (reference sequence). The CDR3 runs 15 residues. Full variable domain (outside the CDR3, taken from reference TRBV7-9 and TRBJ2-7): DTGVSQNPRHKITKRGQNVTFRCDPISEHNRLYWYRQTLGQGPEFLTYFQNEAQLEKSRLLSDRFSAERPKGSFSTLEIQRTEQGDSAMYLCASSLAGASSYEQYFGPGTRLTVT.

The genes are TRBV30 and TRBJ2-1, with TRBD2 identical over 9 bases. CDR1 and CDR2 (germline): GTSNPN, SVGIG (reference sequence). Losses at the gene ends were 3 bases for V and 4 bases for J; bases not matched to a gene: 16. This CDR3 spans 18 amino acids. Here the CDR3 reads CAWSRGTSRGAGYNEQFF. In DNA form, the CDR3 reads TGTGCCTGGAGCCGTGGGACTAGCAGGGGGGCTGGGTACAATGAGCAGTTCTTC. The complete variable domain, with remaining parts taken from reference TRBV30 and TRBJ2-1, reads SQTIHQWPATLVQPVGSPLSLECTVEGTSNPNLYWYRQAAGRGLQLLFYSVGIGQISSEVPQNLSASRPQDRQFILSSKKLLLSDSGFYLCAWSRGTSRGAGYNEQFFGPGTRLTVL.

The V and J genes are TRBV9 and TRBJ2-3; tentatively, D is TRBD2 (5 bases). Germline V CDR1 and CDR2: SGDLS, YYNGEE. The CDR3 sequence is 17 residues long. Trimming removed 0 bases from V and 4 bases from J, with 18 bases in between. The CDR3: CASSVGEWGVLADTQYF. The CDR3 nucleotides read TGTGCCAGCAGCGTAGGAGAATGGGGAGTGTTGGCAGATACGCAGTATTTT.

The CDR3 sequence: CSVQGASGAPYNEQFF. CDR3 sequence (DNA): TGCAGCGTCCAGGGGGCTAGCGGGGCCCCCTACAATGAGCAGTTCTTC. The chain joins TRBV29-1 to TRBJ2-1, with D perhaps TRBD2 (9 bases). The CDR3 covers 16 residues. Trimming stripped 6 bases from V and 2 bases from J, with 20 bases between. CDR1 is SQVTM and CDR2 is ANQGSEA in the germline V gene.

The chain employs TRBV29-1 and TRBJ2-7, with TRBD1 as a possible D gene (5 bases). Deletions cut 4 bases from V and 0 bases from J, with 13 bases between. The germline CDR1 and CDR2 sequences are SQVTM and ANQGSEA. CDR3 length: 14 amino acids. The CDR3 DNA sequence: TGCAGCGTTGTCCCAGGGCTAGTCTCCTACGAGCAGTACTTC. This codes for CSVVPGLVSYEQYF.

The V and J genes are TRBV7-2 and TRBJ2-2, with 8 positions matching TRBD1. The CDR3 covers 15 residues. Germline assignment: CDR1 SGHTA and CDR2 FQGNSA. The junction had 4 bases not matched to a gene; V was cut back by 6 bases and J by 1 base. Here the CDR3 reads CASRSGTGNTGELFF. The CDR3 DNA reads TGTGCCAGCAGGTCCGGGACAGGGAACACCGGGGAGCTGTTTTTT. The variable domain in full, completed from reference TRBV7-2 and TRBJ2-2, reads GAGVSQSPSNKVTEKGKDVELRCDPISGHTALYWYRQSLGQGLEFLIYFQGNSAPDKSGLPSDRFSAERTGGSVSTLTIQRTQQEDSAVYLCASRSGTGNTGELFFGEGSRLTVL.

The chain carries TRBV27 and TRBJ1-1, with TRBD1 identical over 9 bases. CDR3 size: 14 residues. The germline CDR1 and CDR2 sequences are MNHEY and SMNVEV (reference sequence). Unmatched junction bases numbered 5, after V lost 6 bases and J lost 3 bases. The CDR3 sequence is CASRGQGWDTEAFF. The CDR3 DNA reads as TGTGCCAGCAGGGGACAGGGTTGGGACACTGAAGCTTTCTTT.

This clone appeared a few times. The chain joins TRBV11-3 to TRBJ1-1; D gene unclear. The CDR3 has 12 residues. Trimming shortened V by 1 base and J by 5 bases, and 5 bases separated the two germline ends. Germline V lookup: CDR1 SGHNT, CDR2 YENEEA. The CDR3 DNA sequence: TGTGCCAGCAGCTTAGGGGATACTGAAGCTTTCTTT. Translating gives CASSLGDTEAFF.